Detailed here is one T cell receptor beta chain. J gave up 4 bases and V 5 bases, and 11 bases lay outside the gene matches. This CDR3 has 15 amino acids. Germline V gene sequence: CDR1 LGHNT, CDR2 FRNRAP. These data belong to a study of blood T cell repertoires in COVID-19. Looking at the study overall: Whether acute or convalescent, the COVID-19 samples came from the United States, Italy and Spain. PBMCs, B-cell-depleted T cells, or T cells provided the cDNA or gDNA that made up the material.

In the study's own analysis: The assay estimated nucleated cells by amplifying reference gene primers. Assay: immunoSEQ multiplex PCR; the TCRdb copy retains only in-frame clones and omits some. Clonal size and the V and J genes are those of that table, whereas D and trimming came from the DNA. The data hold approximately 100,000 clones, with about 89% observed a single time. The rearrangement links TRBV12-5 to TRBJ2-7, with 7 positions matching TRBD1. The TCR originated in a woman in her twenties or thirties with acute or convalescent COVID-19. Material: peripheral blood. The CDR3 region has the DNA TGTGCTAGTGGTGTCCGACAGGGCAACAGGTACGAGCAGTACTTC. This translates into CASGVRQGNRYEQYF.